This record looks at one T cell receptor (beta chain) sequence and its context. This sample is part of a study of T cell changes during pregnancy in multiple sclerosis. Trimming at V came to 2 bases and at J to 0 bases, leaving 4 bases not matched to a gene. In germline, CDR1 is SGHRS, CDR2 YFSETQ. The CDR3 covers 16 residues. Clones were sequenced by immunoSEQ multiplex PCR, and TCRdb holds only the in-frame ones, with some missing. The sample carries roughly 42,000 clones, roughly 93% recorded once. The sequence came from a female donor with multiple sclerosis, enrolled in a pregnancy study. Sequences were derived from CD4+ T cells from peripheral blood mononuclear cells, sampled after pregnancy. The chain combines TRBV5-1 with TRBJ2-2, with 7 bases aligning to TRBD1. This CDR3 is CASSLRGTANTGELFF. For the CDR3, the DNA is TGCGCCAGCAGCTTAAGGGGGACAGCGAACACCGGGGAGCTGTTTTTT.